This is a list of T cell receptor beta chains from one sample in a study of blood T cell repertoires in COVID-19. Assay: immunoSEQ multiplex PCR; the TCRdb copy retains only in-frame clones and omits some. The table lists about 300,000 clones, about 82% of them singletons. The sample consisted of peripheral blood. Source of these receptors: a woman aged 50 to 65 with acute or convalescent COVID-19. Both conserved end residues are trimmed from each CDR3. D genes are given only for firm matches.

ATSDFGRQPQH	TRBJ1-5	.	TRBV24-1
ASSLGGYEQY	TRBJ2-7	.	TRBV27
ASGPSGRNEQF	TRBJ2-1	TRBD2	TRBV7-6
ASSRNGDGAGELF	TRBJ2-2	.	TRBV5-1
ATSTAGRTDTQY	TRBJ2-3	.	TRBV15
ASSEPLTGNDEKLF	TRBJ1-4	TRBD1	TRBV9
ASSLTRILTGGTYEQY	TRBJ2-7	TRBD1	TRBV5-5
ASSGQGGKLF	TRBJ1-4	TRBD1	TRBV6-4
ASSFAGTGVSNQPQH	TRBJ1-5	TRBD1	TRBV27
ASSLGGTTAEQY	TRBJ2-7	TRBD2	TRBV11-3
AWSTGTGGTEAF	TRBJ1-1	TRBD1	TRBV30
ASSFPGTNTGELF	TRBJ2-2	.	TRBV5-1
ASSLSTLAERLYEQY	TRBJ2-7	TRBD2	TRBV28
ASRPTGPPYGYT	TRBJ1-2	TRBD1	TRBV28
ASSVSSAGGELF	TRBJ2-2	.	TRBV9
AWMQAGVLGGNQPQH	TRBJ1-5	.	TRBV30
ASTPGGGDTQY	TRBJ2-3	.	TRBV11-2
ASSTRNYGYT	TRBJ1-2	.	TRBV28
ATSRDLGAGNTEAF	TRBJ1-1	.	TRBV15
AAKDTSSYNEQF	TRBJ2-1	.	TRBV30
ASSIGQANEQY	TRBJ2-7	.	TRBV19
ASSFRTASTDTQY	TRBJ2-3	.	TRBV27
ASSPIMTSGNNEQF	TRBJ2-1	TRBD2	TRBV18
ATLLRRVPQETQY	TRBJ2-5	.	TRBV19
ASSSAWGESGELF	TRBJ2-2	.	TRBV7-8
ASSLGTEKPYEQY	TRBJ2-7	TRBD1	TRBV7-9
ASSPLPNTEAF	TRBJ1-1	.	TRBV5-1
ASSSLGLAGVDTQY	TRBJ2-3	TRBD2	TRBV27
ASSVRAGGPGTDTQY	TRBJ2-3	TRBD2	TRBV9
SVPTEDLRGEQY	TRBJ2-7	.	TRBV29-1
ASSLVAGGAYNEQF	TRBJ2-1	TRBD2	TRBV5-1
ASSLGTGTGSEKLF	TRBJ1-4	TRBD1	TRBV7-2
ASSLRQANTEAF	TRBJ1-1	.	TRBV5-1
ASSPRTSGSPYNEQF	TRBJ2-1	TRBD2	TRBV27
ASSALTSGNTDTQY	TRBJ2-3	TRBD2	TRBV28
ASTRPPTGELF	TRBJ2-2	.	TRBV6-6
ASSIQGQETEAF	TRBJ1-1	.	TRBV5-1
ASSPSGGEGSPLH	TRBJ1-6	TRBD1	TRBV18
AISDAGLKETQY	TRBJ2-5	.	TRBV10-3
ASSSPQGTPPLH	TRBJ1-6	.	TRBV28
ASRKRTGSNYGYT	TRBJ1-2	TRBD1	TRBV2